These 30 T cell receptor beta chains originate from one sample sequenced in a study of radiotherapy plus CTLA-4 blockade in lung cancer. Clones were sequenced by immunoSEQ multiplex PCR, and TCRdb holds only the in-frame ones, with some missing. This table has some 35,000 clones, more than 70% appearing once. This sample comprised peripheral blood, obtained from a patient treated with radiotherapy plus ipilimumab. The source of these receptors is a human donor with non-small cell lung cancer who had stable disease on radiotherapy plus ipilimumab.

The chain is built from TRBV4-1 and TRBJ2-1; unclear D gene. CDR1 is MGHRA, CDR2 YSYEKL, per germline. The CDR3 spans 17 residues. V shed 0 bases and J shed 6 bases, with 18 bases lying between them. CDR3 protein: CASSQDIPERVSNEQFF. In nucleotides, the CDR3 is TGCGCCAGCAGCCAAGATATCCCGGAGAGAGTTTCCAATGAGCAGTTCTTC.

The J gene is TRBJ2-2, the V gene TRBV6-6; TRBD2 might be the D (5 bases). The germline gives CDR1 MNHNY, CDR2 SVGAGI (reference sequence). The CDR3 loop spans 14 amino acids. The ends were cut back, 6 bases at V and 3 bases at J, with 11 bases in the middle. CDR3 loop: CASRQQEDTGELFF. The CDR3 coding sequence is TGTGCCAGCAGACAGCAGGAGGACACCGGGGAGCTGTTTTTT.

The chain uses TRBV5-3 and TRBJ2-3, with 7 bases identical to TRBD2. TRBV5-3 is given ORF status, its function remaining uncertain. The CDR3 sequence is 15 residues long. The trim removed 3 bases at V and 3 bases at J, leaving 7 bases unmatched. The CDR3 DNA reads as TGTGCCAGAAGCTCGACGAGCGGGAAGACAGATACGCAGTATTTT. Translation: CARSSTSGKTDTQYF.

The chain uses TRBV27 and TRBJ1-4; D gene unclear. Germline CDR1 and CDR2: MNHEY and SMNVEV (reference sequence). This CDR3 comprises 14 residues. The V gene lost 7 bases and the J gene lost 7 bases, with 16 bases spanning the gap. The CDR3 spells CASKAAREVEKLFF. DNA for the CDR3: TGTGCCAGCAAGGCCGCCCGGGAAGTTGAAAAACTGTTTTTT.

CDR3 sequence (DNA): TGTGCCAGCAGCTTAATTGGGGGCGACAGCAATGGCTACACCTTC. Its translation is CASSLIGGDSNGYTF. The gene calls are TRBV7-3 and TRBJ1-2; maybe TRBD1 (6 bases). The CDR3 extends over 15 amino acids. The germline V and J ends were trimmed by 1 base and 6 bases, with 15 bases remaining between them. The V gene's germline CDR1 is SGHTA and CDR2 FQGTGA.

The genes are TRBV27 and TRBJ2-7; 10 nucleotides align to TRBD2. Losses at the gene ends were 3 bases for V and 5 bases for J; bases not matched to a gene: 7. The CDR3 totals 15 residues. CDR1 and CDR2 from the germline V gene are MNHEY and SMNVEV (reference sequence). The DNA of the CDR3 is TGTGCCAGCAGTTTTCAAGCGGGAGGGCCCAACGAGCAGTACTTC. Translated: CASSFQAGGPNEQYF.

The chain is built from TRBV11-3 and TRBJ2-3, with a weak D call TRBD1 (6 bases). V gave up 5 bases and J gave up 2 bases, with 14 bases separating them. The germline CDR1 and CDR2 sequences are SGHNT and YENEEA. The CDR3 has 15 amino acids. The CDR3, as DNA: TGTGCCAGCAGCCAGATGGGGGCCCCCACAGATACGCAGTATTTT. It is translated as CASSQMGAPTDTQYF.

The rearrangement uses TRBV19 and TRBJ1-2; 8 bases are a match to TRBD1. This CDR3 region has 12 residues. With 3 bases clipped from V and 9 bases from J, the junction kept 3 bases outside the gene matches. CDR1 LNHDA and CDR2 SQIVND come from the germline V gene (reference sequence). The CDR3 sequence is CASSMTGESYTF. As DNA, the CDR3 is TGTGCCAGTAGTATGACAGGGGAAAGCTACACCTTC.

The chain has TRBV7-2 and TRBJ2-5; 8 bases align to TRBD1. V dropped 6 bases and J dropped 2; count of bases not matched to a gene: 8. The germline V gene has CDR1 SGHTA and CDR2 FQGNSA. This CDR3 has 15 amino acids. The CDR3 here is CASRTGVGWQETQYF. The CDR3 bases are TGTGCCAGCAGGACAGGGGTAGGATGGCAAGAGACCCAGTACTTC.

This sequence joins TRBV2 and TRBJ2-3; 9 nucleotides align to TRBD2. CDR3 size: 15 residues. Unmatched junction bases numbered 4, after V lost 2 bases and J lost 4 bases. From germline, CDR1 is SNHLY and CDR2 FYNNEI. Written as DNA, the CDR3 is TGTGCCAGCAGTGAAAGACGGACTAGCGCAGATACGCAGTATTTT. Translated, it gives CASSERRTSADTQYF.

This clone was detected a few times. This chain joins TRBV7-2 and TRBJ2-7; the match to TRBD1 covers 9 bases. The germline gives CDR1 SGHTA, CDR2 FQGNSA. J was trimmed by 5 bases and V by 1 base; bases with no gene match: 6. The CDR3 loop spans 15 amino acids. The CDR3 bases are TGTGCCAGCAGCTTAGATAGGACAGGGGTAAACGAGCAGTACTTC. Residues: CASSLDRTGVNEQYF.

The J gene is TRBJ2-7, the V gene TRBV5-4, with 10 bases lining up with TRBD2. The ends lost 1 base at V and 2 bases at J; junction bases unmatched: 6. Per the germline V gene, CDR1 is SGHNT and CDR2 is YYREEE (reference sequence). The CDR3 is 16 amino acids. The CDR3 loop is CASSLSWTSGTYEQYF. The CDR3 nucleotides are TGTGCCAGCAGCTTGTCATGGACTAGCGGTACCTACGAGCAGTACTTC. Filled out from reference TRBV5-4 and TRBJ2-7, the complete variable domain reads ETGVTQSPTHLIKTRGQQVTLRCSSQSGHNTVSWYQQALGQGPQFIFQYYREEENGRGNFPPRFSGLQFPNYSSELNVNALELDDSALYLCASSLSWTSGTYEQYFGPGTRLTVT.

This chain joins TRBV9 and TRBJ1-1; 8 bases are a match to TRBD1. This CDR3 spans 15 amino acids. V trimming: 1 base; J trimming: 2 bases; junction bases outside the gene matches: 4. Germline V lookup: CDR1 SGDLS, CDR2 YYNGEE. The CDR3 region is CASSVSGGPNTEAFF. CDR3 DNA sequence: TGTGCCAGCAGCGTATCAGGGGGCCCAAACACTGAAGCTTTCTTT.

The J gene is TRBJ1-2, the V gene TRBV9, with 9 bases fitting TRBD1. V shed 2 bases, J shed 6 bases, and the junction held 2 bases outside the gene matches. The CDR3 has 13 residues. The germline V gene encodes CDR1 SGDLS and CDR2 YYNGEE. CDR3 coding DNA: TGTGCCAGCAGCGTCGGGACAGGGAATGGCTACACCTTC. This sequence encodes CASSVGTGNGYTF.

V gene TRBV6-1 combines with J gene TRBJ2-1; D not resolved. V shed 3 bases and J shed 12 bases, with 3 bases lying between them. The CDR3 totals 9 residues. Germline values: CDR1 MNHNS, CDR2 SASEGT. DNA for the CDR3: TGTGCCAGCAGTGACCGGCAGTTCTTC. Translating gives CASSDRQFF.

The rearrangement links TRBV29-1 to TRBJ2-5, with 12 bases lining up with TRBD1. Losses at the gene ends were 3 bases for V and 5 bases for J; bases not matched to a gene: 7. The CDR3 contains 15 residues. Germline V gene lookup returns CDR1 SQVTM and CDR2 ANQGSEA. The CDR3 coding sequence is TGCAGCGTTGACGGGACAGGGGGCGGCTGGGAGACCCAGTACTTC. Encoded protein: CSVDGTGGGWETQYF.

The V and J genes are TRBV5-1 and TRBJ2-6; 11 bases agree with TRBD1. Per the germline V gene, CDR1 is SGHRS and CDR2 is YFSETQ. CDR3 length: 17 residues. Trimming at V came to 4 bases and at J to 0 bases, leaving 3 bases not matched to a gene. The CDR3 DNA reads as TGCGCCAGCAGCCACGGACAGGGGGCCTCTGGGGCCAACGTCCTGACTTTC. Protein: CASSHGQGASGANVLTF.

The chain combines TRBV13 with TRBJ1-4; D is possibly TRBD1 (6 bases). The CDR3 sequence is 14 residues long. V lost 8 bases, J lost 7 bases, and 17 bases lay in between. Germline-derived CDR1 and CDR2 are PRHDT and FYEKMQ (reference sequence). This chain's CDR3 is CASGLQGGGEKLFF. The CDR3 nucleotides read TGTGCCAGCGGCCTACAGGGAGGGGGTGAAAAACTGTTTTTT.

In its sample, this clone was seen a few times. The CDR3 nucleotides are TGTGCCGGCATAACACAGGGATGGGATGGCTACACCTTC. Translation: CAGITQGWDGYTF. The genes are TRBV28 and TRBJ1-2; weak D call: TRBD1 (6 bases). This CDR3 is built from 13 residues. V lost 11 bases to trimming and J lost 6 bases, with 19 bases between them. The V gene's germline CDR1 is MDHEN and CDR2 SYDVKM.

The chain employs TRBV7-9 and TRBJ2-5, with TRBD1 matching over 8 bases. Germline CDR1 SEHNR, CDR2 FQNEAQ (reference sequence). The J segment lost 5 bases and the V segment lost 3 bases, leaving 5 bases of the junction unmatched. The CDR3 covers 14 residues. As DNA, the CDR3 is TGTGCCAGCAGCTTCCCAGGGGGCCGGGAGACCCAGTACTTC. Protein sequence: CASSFPGGRETQYF.

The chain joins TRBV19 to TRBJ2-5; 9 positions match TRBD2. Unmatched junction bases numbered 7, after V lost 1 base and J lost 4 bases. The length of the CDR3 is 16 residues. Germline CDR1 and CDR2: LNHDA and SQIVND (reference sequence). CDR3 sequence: CASSIGGLAGIETQYF. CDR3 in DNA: TGTGCCAGTAGTATAGGCGGCCTAGCGGGAATAGAGACCCAGTACTTC.

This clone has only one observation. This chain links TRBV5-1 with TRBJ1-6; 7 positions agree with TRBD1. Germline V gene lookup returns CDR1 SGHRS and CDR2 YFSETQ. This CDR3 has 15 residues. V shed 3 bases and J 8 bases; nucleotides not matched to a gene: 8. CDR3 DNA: TGCGCCAGCAGCTCCCACGGACAGGCCGATTCACCCCTCCACTTT. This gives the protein CASSSHGQADSPLHF.

The CDR3 loop is CASSQEFGLAGVLETQYF. CDR3 DNA: TGCGCCAGCAGCCAAGAGTTCGGACTAGCGGGAGTTCTAGAGACCCAGTACTTC. The chain recombines TRBV4-1 with TRBJ2-5; 13 bases agree with TRBD2. The V gene end was trimmed by 0 bases and the J gene end by 4 bases; junction bases not matched to a gene: 8. CDR1 is MGHRA, CDR2 YSYEKL, per germline. This CDR3 region has 18 residues.

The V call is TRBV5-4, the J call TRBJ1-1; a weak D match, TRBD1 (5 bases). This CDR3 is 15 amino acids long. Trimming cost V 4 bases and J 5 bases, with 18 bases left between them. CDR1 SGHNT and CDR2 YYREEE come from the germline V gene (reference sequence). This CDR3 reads CASSIRWGGGTEAFF. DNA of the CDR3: TGTGCCAGCAGCATTCGGTGGGGGGGAGGGACTGAAGCTTTCTTT.

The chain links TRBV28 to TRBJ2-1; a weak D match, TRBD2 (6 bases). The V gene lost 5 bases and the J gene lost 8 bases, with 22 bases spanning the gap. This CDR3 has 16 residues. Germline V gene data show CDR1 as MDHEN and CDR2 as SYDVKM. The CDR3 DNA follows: TGTGCCAGCAGTCCGATTTTTAGCGGTCTTAGAGATGAGCAGTTCTTC. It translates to CASSPIFSGLRDEQFF.

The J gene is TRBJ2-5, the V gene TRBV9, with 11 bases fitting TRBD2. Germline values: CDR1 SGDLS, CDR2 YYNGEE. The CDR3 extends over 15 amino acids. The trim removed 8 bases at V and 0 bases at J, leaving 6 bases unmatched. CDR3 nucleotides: TGTGCCAGTTCCCCGGGACTAGCGGACCAAGAGACCCAGTACTTC. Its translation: CASSPGLADQETQYF. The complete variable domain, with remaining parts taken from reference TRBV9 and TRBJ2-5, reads DSGVTQTPKHLITATGQRVTLRCSPRSGDLSVYWYQQSLDQGLQFLIQYYNGEERAKGNILERFSAQQFPDLHSELNLSSLELGDSALYFCASSPGLADQETQYFGPGTRLLVL.

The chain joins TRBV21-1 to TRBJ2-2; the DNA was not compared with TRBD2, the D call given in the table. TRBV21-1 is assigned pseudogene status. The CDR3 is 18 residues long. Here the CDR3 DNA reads TGTGCCAGCAGCAAGCTTTTAGGCGGGCACGACGGCACCGGGGAGCTGTTTTTT. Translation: CASSKLLGGHDGTGELFF.

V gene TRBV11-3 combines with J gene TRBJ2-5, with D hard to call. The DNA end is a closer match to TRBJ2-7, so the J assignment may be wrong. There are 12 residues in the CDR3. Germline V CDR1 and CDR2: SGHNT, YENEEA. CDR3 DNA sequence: TGTGCCAGCAGCTTAAATTCGTACGAGCAGTACTTC. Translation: CASSLNSYEQYF.

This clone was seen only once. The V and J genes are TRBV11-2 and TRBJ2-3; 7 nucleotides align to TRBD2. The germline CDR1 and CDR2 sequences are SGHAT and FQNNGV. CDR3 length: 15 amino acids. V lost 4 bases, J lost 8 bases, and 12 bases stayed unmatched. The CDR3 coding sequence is TGTGCCAGCAGCTCGCTAACTAGCGTAATCGGTACGCAGTATTTT. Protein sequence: CASSSLTSVIGTQYF.

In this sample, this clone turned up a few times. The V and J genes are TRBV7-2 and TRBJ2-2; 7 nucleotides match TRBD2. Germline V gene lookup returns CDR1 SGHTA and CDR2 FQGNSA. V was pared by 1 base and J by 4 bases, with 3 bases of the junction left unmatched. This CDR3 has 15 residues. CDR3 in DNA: TGTGCCAGCAGCTTAGTGCGGGAGCCCACCGGGGAGCTGTTTTTT. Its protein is CASSLVREPTGELFF.